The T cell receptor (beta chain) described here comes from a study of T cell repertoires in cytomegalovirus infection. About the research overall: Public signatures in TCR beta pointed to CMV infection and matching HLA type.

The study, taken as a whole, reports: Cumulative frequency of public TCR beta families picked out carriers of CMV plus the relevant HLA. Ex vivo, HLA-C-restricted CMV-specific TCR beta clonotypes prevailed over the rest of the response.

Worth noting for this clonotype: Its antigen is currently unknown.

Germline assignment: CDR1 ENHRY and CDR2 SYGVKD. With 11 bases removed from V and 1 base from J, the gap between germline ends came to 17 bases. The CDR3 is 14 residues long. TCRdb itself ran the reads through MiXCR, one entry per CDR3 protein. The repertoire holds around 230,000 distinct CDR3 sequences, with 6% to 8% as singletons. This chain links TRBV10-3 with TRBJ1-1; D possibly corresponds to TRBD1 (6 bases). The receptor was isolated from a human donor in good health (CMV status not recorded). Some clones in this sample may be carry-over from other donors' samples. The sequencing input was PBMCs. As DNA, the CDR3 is TGTGCCTCCGGGGGCCAGTTTTCGAACACTGAAGCTTTCTTT. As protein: CASGGQFSNTEAFF.